These 9 T cell receptor beta chains were all obtained from the same sample, sequenced in a study of cytomegalovirus exposure and HLA in healthy donors. PCR involved 60 Vbeta and 13 Jbeta primers. Clones were sequenced by immunoSEQ multiplex PCR, and TCRdb holds only the in-frame ones, with some missing. The sample lists approximately 190,000 clones, around 83% seen once, with around 6.3% in the top ten. Specimen: PBMCs. The origin of the receptors is a woman between 45 and 65 years old in good health and CMV-seropositive.

This clone has a single count. At one end the junction does not follow the germline gene, possibly because of a read error. The chain carries TRBV4-1 and TRBJ2-4, with 7 bases fitting TRBD2. The CDR3 has 17 residues. Germline loops: CDR1 MGHRA, CDR2 YSYEKL. CDR3 amino acids: CASSQDSAGRAKNSQYF. The DNA for the CDR3 is TGCGCCAGCAGCCAAGATTCGGCAGGGAGGGCCAAAAACAGTCAGTACTTC.

The gene calls are TRBV5-1 and TRBJ1-2; TRBD1 aligns across 12 bases. This CDR3 region has 18 residues. CDR1 and CDR2 from the germline V gene are SGHRS and YFSETQ. V was clipped by 3 bases and J by 1 base; unmatched bases: 10. CDR3 in amino acids: CASSYSRGTGGYNYGYTF. Written as DNA, the CDR3 is TGCGCCAGCAGCTATTCCCGGGGGACAGGGGGCTATAACTATGGCTACACCTTC.

The chain has TRBV5-1 and TRBJ1-1, with D hard to call. The germline gives CDR1 SGHRS, CDR2 YFSETQ. The length of the CDR3 is 13 residues. V dropped 1 base and J dropped 3 bases, with 7 bases sitting between them. The CDR3 reads CASSLKPDTEAFF. The DNA of the CDR3 is TGCGCCAGCAGCTTGAAGCCTGACACTGAAGCTTTCTTT.

V gene TRBV30 combines with J gene TRBJ2-1; TRBD2 matches 8 bases. CDR1 is GTSNPN, CDR2 SVGIG, per germline (reference sequence). Unmatched junction bases numbered 7, after V lost 3 bases and J lost 6 bases. The CDR3 loop spans 14 amino acids. The CDR3 is CAWSGPGLVNEQFF. The CDR3 region has the DNA TGTGCCTGGAGCGGACCGGGACTAGTCAATGAGCAGTTCTTC.

DNA for the CDR3: TGTGCCAGCAGCTTGGGGCCCAGCTCTGGAAACACCATATATTTT. Residues: CASSLGPSSGNTIYF. This rearrangement joins TRBV5-8 to TRBJ1-3, with D unresolved. Germline lookup yields CDR1 SGHTS and CDR2 YDEGEE. Trimming pared 0 bases from V and 0 bases from J, leaving 7 bases between. The CDR3 is 15 residues long.

The rearrangement links TRBV13 to TRBJ2-1; D is unresolved. The CDR3 runs to 14 residues. CDR1 and CDR2 from the germline V gene are PRHDT and FYEKMQ (reference sequence). V lost 3 bases to trimming and J lost 7 bases, with 13 bases between them. The CDR3 region has the DNA TGTGCCAGCAGCTTCGCCAGACCCAGGAATGAGCAGTTCTTC. It is translated as CASSFARPRNEQFF.

The chain recombines TRBV27 with TRBJ2-3, with D unresolved. The CDR3 is 16 residues long. The germline gives CDR1 MNHEY, CDR2 SMNVEV (reference sequence). V was trimmed by 0 bases and J by 4 bases, leaving 14 bases between them. CDR3 amino acids: CASSLSATQGADTQYF. CDR3 bases: TGTGCCAGCAGTTTATCAGCGACGCAAGGAGCAGATACGCAGTATTTT.

J is TRBJ1-4 and V is TRBV29-1; 8 bases match TRBD1. Germline loops: CDR1 SQVTM, CDR2 ANQGSEA. There are 14 residues in the CDR3. V gave up 6 bases and J gave up 6 bases; unmatched junction bases: 9. Here the CDR3 DNA reads TGCAGCGTATACCTCGACAGGGGTCATGAAAAACTGTTTTTT. It codes for CSVYLDRGHEKLFF.

The chain uses TRBV4-2 and TRBJ2-5, with TRBD2 as a possible D gene (6 bases). Germline lookup yields CDR1 LGHNA and CDR2 YNFKEQ. V was trimmed by 0 bases and J by 4 bases, leaving 21 bases between them. The CDR3 spans 18 residues. CDR3 nucleotide sequence: TGTGCCAGCAGCCAAGACCACTCGCGGGACCCGGCTCGAGAGACCCAGTACTTC. Its protein is CASSQDHSRDPARETQYF.